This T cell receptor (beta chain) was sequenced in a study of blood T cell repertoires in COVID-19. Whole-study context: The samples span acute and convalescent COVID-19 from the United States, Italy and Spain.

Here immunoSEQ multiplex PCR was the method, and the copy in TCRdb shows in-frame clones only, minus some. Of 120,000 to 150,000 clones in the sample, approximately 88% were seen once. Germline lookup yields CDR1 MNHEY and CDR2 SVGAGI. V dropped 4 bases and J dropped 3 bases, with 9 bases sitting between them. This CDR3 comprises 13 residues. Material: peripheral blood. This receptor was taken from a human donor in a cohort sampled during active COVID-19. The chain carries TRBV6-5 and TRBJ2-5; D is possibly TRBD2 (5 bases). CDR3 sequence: CASSSGGEETQYF. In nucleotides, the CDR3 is TGTGCCAGCAGTTCTGGAGGAGAAGAGACCCAGTACTTC.